This T cell receptor beta chain is from a study of T cells in localized non-small cell lung cancer. Assay used: immunoSEQ multiplex PCR; TCRdb lists only in-frame clones, some missing. The profile shows roughly 36,000 clones, 75% to 85% of them singletons. Of note for this clone: Its antigen is unknown.

Study results and caveats: Maximal T cell clonality occurred in uninvolved adjacent lung, with tumor ranking below it.

The CDR3 runs 16 residues. From germline, CDR1 is SGHTA and CDR2 FQGNSA. This TCR derives from a woman aged 35-70 years with stage II squamous cell lung carcinoma. Sample: PBMCs, taken before any cancer treatment. The chain joins TRBV7-2 to TRBJ2-5, with 11 bases identical to TRBD2. The J call may not be correct, given that the DNA end is closer to TRBJ2-7. CDR3 DNA sequence: TGTGCCAGCAGCCCAAGAAGACTAGCGGGACGATACGAGCAGTACTTC. Translated, it gives CASSPRRLAGRYEQYF.